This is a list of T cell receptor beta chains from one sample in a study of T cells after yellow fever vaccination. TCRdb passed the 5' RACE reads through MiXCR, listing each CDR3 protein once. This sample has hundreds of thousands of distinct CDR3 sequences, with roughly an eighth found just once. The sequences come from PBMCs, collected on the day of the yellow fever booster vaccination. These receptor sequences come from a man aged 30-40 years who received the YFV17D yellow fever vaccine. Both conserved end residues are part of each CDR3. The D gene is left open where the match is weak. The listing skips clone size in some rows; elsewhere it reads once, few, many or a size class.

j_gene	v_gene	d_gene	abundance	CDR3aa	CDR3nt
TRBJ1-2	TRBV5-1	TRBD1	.	CASSQEQGSGYTF	TGCGCCAGCAGTCAAGAACAGGGGTCGGGCTACACCTTC
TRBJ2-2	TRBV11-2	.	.	CASSFILGGNTGELFF	TGTGCCAGCAGCTTCATACTGGGGGGAAACACCGGGGAGCTGTTTTTT
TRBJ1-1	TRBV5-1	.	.	CASSISGGDKGLGAFF	TGCGCCAGCAGCATCTCTGGAGGCGACAAAGGATTGGGGGCTTTCTTT
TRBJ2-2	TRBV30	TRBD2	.	CAWSVYGRVTGELFF	TGTGCCTGGAGTGTATACGGGAGGGTCACCGGGGAGCTGTTTTTT
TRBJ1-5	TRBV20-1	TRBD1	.	CSARVTGGGRAQHF	TGCAGTGCTAGAGTGACAGGGGGAGGTAGGGCCCAGCATTTT
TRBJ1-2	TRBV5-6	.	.	CASSPTGRFYGYTF	TGTGCCAGCAGCCCGACCGGACGGTTCTATGGCTACACCTTC
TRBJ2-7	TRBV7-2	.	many	CASSPGVGEQYF	TGTGCCAGCAGCCCCGGCGTGGGGGAGCAGTACTTC
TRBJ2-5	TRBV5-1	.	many	CASSFLGETQYF	TGCGCCAGCAGCTTCCTCGGGGAGACCCAGTACTTC
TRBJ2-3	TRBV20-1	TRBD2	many	CSASGVGTSSTDTQYF	TGCAGTGCTAGCGGGGTGGGGACTAGTTCCACAGATACGCAGTATTTT
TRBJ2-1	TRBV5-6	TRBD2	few	CASSTGTSGTEGQFF	TGTGCCAGCAGTACCGGGACTAGCGGGACCGAGGGGCAGTTCTTC
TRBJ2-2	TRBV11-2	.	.	CASSLHSDTGELFF	TGTGCCAGCAGCTTACACTCTGACACCGGGGAGCTGTTTTTT
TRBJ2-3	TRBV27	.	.	CASSLGTEGTQYF	TGTGCCAGCAGTTTAGGCACAGAAGGTACGCAGTATTTT
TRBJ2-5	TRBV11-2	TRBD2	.	CASRDGRQHQETQYF	TGTGCCAGCAGGGACGGGAGGCAACACCAAGAGACCCAGTACTTC
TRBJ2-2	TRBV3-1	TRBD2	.	CASSQAGLGGTGELFF	TGTGCCAGCAGCCAAGCCGGACTAGGAGGCACCGGGGAGCTGTTTTTT
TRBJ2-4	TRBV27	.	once	CASSLVPKNIQYF	TGTGCCAGCAGTTTGGTCCCCAAAAACATTCAGTACTTC
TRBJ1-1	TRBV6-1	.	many	CASSPNGAGFAEAFF	TGTGCCAGCAGTCCAAACGGAGCAGGATTTGCTGAAGCTTTCTTT
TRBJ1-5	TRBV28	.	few	CASSPNRAINQPQHF	TGTGCCAGCAGCCCAAACCGGGCCATCAATCAGCCCCAGCATTTT
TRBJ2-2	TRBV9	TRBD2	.	CASSVGSGRAGELFF	TGTGCCAGCAGCGTAGGTAGCGGGAGAGCCGGGGAGCTGTTTTTT
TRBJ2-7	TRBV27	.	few	CASSLFGYGSYEQYF	TGTGCCAGCAGTTTATTCGGATACGGCTCCTACGAGCAGTACTTC
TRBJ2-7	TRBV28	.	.	CASTPGFGTYEQYF	TGTGCCAGCACCCCGGGATTCGGAACCTACGAGCAGTACTTC
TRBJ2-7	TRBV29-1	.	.	CSVALGGYEQYF	TGCAGCGTTGCGTTGGGAGGCTACGAGCAGTACTTC
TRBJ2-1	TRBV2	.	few	CASVTPPRPPFF	TGTGCCAGCGTGACCCCTCCGCGCCCACCGTTCTTC
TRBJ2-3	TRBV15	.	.	CATSAGKLDTQYF	TGTGCCACCAGCGCGGGGAAGCTAGATACGCAGTATTTT
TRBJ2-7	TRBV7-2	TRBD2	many	CASSLRVAGAYYEQYF	TGTGCCAGCAGCCTCAGGGTAGCGGGTGCATACTACGAGCAGTACTTC
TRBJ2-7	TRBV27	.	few	CASSYGSAYEQYF	TGTGCCAGCAGTTACGGGAGCGCTTACGAGCAGTACTTC
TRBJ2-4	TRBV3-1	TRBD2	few	CASSQAVGGRNIQYF	TGTGCCAGCAGCCAGGCCGTGGGAGGGAGGAACATTCAGTACTTC
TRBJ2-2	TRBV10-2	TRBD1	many	CASSERDSKGGELFF	TGCGCCAGCAGTGAAAGGGACAGTAAGGGCGGGGAGCTGTTTTTT
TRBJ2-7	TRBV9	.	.	CASSFRSSGLEQYF	TGTGCCAGCAGCTTTCGATCCTCTGGGCTCGAGCAGTACTTC
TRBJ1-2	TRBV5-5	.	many	CASSWDRTTNYGYTF	TGTGCCAGCAGCTGGGACCGCACCACCAACTATGGCTACACCTTC
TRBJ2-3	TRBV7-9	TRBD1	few	CASSLAPGTGFTDTQYF	TGTGCCAGCAGCTTAGCGCCCGGGACAGGGTTCACAGATACGCAGTATTTT
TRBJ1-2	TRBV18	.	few	CASSPGGIGYTF	TGTGCCAGCTCACCCGGAGGGATAGGCTACACCTTC
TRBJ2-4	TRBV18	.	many	CASSVGLTKNIQYF	TGTGCCAGCTCAGTCGGGTTAACCAAAAACATTCAGTACTTC
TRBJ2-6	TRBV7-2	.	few	CASSLRGLAGANVLTF	TGTGCCAGCAGCTTACGGGGGTTGGCTGGGGCCAACGTCCTGACTTTC
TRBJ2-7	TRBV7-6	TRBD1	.	CASSLSPGQDHYEQYF	TGTGCCAGCAGCCTCAGTCCGGGACAGGATCACTACGAGCAGTACTTC
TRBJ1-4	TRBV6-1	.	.	CASSDGSNNEKLFF	TGTGCCAGCAGTGACGGGTCGAATAATGAAAAACTGTTTTTT
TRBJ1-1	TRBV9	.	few	CASSVAGTEAFF	TGTGCCAGCAGCGTAGCGGGGACTGAAGCTTTCTTT
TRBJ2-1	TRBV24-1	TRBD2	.	CATRAAGGTNNEQFF	TGTGCCACCCGGGCGGCGGGAGGGACCAACAATGAGCAGTTCTTC
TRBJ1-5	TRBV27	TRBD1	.	CASSLQGAHQPQHF	TGTGCCAGCAGTTTACAGGGGGCGCATCAGCCCCAGCATTTT
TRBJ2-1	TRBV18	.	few	CASSPRLARQFF	TGTGCCAGCTCACCACGGTTAGCGAGGCAGTTCTTC
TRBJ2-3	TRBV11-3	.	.	CASSTSPGGTDTQYF	TGTGCCAGCAGCACCAGCCCAGGGGGCACAGATACGCAGTATTTT
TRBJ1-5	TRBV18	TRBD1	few	CASSPNVQGAGKPQHF	TGTGCCAGCTCACCGAACGTCCAGGGGGCGGGTAAGCCCCAGCATTTT
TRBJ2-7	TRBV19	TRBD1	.	CASSIEGQGSPYF	TGTGCCAGTAGTATAGAGGGACAGGGAAGTCCGTACTTC
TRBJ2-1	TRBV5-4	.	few	CASSLIQGTYNEQFF	TGTGCCAGCAGCTTGATACAGGGCACCTACAATGAGCAGTTCTTC
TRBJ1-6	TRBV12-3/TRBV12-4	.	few	CASSSGSSYNSPLHF	TGTGCCAGCAGTTCAGGGAGCTCCTATAATTCACCCCTCCACTTT
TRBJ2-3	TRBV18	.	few	CASSAKPGQPTDTQYF	TGTGCCAGCTCAGCCAAGCCGGGACAACCCACAGATACGCAGTATTTT
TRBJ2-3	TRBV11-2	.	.	CASSLVGGLIADTQYF	TGTGCCAGCAGCTTAGTAGGCGGACTTATTGCAGATACGCAGTATTTT
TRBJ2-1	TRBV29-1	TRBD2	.	CSGKTSGRPSSYNEQFF	TGCAGCGGAAAGACTAGCGGGAGGCCCAGCTCCTACAATGAGCAGTTCTTC
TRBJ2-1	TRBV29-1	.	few	CSGGSAAYNEQFF	TGCAGCGGAGGTAGCGCAGCATACAATGAGCAGTTCTTC
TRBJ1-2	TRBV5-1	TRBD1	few	CASSPDRLYGYTF	TGCGCCAGCAGCCCGGACAGGCTCTATGGCTACACCTTC
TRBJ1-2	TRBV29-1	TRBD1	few	CSVLGGNYGYTF	TGCAGCGTTTTAGGGGGCAACTATGGCTACACCTTC
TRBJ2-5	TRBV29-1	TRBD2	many	CSVATSATTSQYF	TGCAGCGTTGCGACTAGCGCGACGACTTCCCAGTACTTC